The 26 T cell receptor beta chains given below trace back to one sample, sequenced in a study of blood T cell repertoires in COVID-19. Repertoires were generated with immunoSEQ multiplex PCR, while TCRdb's copy carries only in-frame clones and drops some. Of about 150,000 clones in the sample, roughly 80% were seen once. Sequences were obtained from peripheral blood. All receptors derive from a man in his 70s with acute or convalescent COVID-19.

The J gene is TRBJ2-5, the V gene TRBV5-1, with 7 bases fitting TRBD1. From germline, CDR1 is SGHRS and CDR2 YFSETQ. Losses at the gene ends were 3 bases for V and 4 bases for J; bases not matched to a gene: 9. The CDR3 covers 15 residues. CDR3 sequence reads: CASSYRTGGVETQYF. Here the CDR3 DNA reads TGCGCCAGCAGCTACCGGACAGGTGGAGTAGAGACCCAGTACTTC.

The chain employs TRBV9 and TRBJ2-5; 13 nucleotides align to TRBD2. Losses at the gene ends were 0 bases for V and 1 base for J; bases not matched to a gene: 3. Germline V gene sequence: CDR1 SGDLS, CDR2 YYNGEE. The CDR3 totals 17 residues. The CDR3 DNA reads TGTGCCAGCAGCGTAGGACTAGCGGGAGGAGGCCAAGAGACCCAGTACTTC. It encodes CASSVGLAGGGQETQYF. Combining the CDR3 with reference TRBV9 and TRBJ2-5 gives the whole variable domain DSGVTQTPKHLITATGQRVTLRCSPRSGDLSVYWYQQSLDQGLQFLIQYYNGEERAKGNILERFSAQQFPDLHSELNLSSLELGDSALYFCASSVGLAGGGQETQYFGPGTRLLVL.

V and J are TRBV4-1 and TRBJ2-1; D is perhaps TRBD2 (5 bases). The CDR3 sequence is 14 residues long. Trimming shortened V by 4 bases and J by 8 bases, and 15 bases separated the two germline ends. In germline, CDR1 is MGHRA, CDR2 YSYEKL. CDR3 sequence (DNA): TGCGCCAGCAGCCTAAATCTAGCCGTGTATGAGCAGTTCTTC. It is translated as CASSLNLAVYEQFF.

The chain couples TRBV13 to TRBJ2-7, with D possibly being TRBD2 (6 bases). The germline V gene encodes CDR1 PRHDT and CDR2 FYEKMQ (reference sequence). The CDR3 is made up of 13 amino acids. The V end lost 5 bases, the J end lost 7 bases, and 15 bases lay between the germline ends. CDR3 loop: CASSRLAGGEQYF. The CDR3 DNA is TGTGCCAGCAGCCGCTTGGCCGGAGGGGAGCAGTACTTC.

The rearrangement uses TRBV28 and TRBJ2-4; possibly TRBD2 for D (5 bases). This CDR3 comprises 17 residues. Germline V CDR1 and CDR2: MDHEN, SYDVKM. Deletions cut 2 bases from V and 3 bases from J, with 17 bases between. The CDR3 sequence is CASSLAVEGRIKNIQYF. In DNA, the CDR3 is TGTGCCAGCAGTTTAGCTGTCGAGGGCAGGATCAAAAACATTCAGTACTTC.

This clone has a single count. The V call is TRBV19, the J call TRBJ1-5; 9 nucleotides agree with TRBD1. Germline trimming cut 3 bases from V and 6 bases from J; bases unmatched to any gene: 6. CDR1 LNHDA and CDR2 SQIVND come from the germline V gene (reference sequence). The CDR3 covers 15 residues. As DNA, the CDR3 is TGTGCCAGTAGTATCGGACAGGGGCACGGTCAGCCCCAGCATTTT. This codes for CASSIGQGHGQPQHF.

The gene calls are TRBV19 and TRBJ1-5; 7 bases map to TRBD1. The CDR3 contains 18 residues. After removal of 0 bases from V and 0 bases from J, the junction contained 8 bases not matched to a gene. Germline assignment: CDR1 LNHDA and CDR2 SQIVND (reference sequence). CDR3 sequence: CASSIDGTAHNSNQPQHF. Here the CDR3 DNA reads TGTGCCAGTAGTATAGATGGGACAGCTCACAATAGCAATCAGCCCCAGCATTTT.

The chain combines TRBV11-3 with TRBJ2-1, with 9 bases aligning to TRBD1. Germline CDR1 is SGHNT and CDR2 is YENEEA. The CDR3 loop spans 15 amino acids. Trimming took 5 bases from V and 6 from J; bases not matched to a gene: 8. Written as DNA, the CDR3 is TGTGCCAGCAGCCGAACCGGGACAGGGTTCAATGAGCAGTTCTTC. It is translated as CASSRTGTGFNEQFF.

DNA for the CDR3: TGTGCCAGCAGCTTAGCCTGGTCGGGGGAGCAGTACTTC. As protein: CASSLAWSGEQYF. This sequence joins TRBV7-9 and TRBJ2-7, with a tentative D call TRBD2 (5 bases). The V end was cut by 0 bases, the J end by 7 bases, with 10 bases between. Germline CDR1 is SEHNR and CDR2 is FQNEAQ (reference sequence). The CDR3 has 13 amino acids.

The chain links TRBV30 to TRBJ1-3, with D possibly TRBD1 on 6 matching bases. Germline assignment: CDR1 GTSNPN and CDR2 SVGIG (reference sequence). The CDR3 is 15 amino acids. The V gene lost 2 bases and the J gene lost 2 bases, with 13 bases spanning the gap. CDR3 region: CAWSTRAGAGNTIYF. CDR3 nucleotide sequence: TGTGCCTGGAGTACAAGGGCAGGGGCTGGAAACACCATATATTTT.

In this sample, this clone turned up a few times. CDR3 protein: CASSPSGKAAFF. CDR3 coding DNA: TGTGCCAGCAGTCCCTCAGGGAAGGCAGCTTTCTTT. The chain joins TRBV28 to TRBJ1-1; D might be TRBD1 (5 bases). This CDR3 comprises 12 residues. Trimming removed 5 bases from V and 10 bases from J, with 14 bases in between. CDR1 and CDR2 (germline): MDHEN, SYDVKM.

The V call is TRBV6-5, the J call TRBJ1-5; D is unresolved. The germline V and J ends were trimmed by 4 bases and 7 bases, with 17 bases remaining between them. The CDR3 consists of 15 residues. Germline V gene sequence: CDR1 MNHEY, CDR2 SVGAGI. CDR3 bases: TGTGCCAGCAGTTGGCTGGACTCCATCTCCCAGCCCCAGCATTTT. It yields the protein CASSWLDSISQPQHF.

This chain joins TRBV5-4 and TRBJ1-4; weak D call: TRBD1 (6 bases). CDR1 and CDR2 from the germline V gene are SGHNT and YYREEE (reference sequence). With 3 bases removed from V and 4 bases from J, the gap between germline ends came to 13 bases. The CDR3 is made up of 15 amino acids. In DNA, the CDR3 is TGTGCCAGCAGCTCGCGGACAGACATTAATGAAAAACTGTTTTTT. Protein sequence: CASSSRTDINEKLFF.

The V and J genes are TRBV4-1 and TRBJ1-5; D perhaps matches TRBD1 (5 bases). V lost 8 bases and J lost 6, with 17 bases in between. The germline gives CDR1 MGHRA, CDR2 YSYEKL. The CDR3 length is 14 residues. CDR3 bases: TGCGCCAGCTCCGGGGGAGGAGATGTTCAGCCCCAGCATTTT. It yields the protein CASSGGGDVQPQHF.

This chain joins TRBV9 and TRBJ1-3; a possible D gene is TRBD1 (5 bases). V gave up 4 bases and J gave up 9 bases, with 14 bases separating them. Germline CDR1 reads SGDLS; CDR2 reads YYNGEE. This CDR3 is 13 amino acids long. The CDR3 nucleotides are TGTGCCAGCAGCCCGACCAGGGCCACCACCATATATTTT. Its translation is CASSPTRATTIYF.

V gene TRBV18 combines with J gene TRBJ2-5, with D maybe TRBD1 (5 bases). Germline loops: CDR1 KGHSH, CDR2 LQKENI. The CDR3 consists of 14 residues. Trimming left V 3 bases short and J 4 bases short, with 12 bases between. CDR3 coding DNA: TGTGCCAGCTCACCTGGGGCAGTTGTAGAGACCCAGTACTTC. Its protein product is CASSPGAVVETQYF.

This chain uses TRBV2 with TRBJ1-3; tentatively, D is TRBD1 (6 bases). The CDR3 spans 16 residues. From germline, CDR1 is SNHLY and CDR2 FYNNEI. Trimming took off 6 bases at V and 0 bases at J, with 15 bases between the two ends. DNA of the CDR3: TGTGCCAGCAGCCCCCGGACAGCTAGCTCTGGAAACACCATATATTTT. It specifies CASSPRTASSGNTIYF.

V usage is TRBV2 and J usage is TRBJ2-2, with 13 bases that match TRBD2. The CDR3 contains 15 residues. Looked up from germline, CDR1 is SNHLY and CDR2 is FYNNEI. Trimming cost V 7 bases and J 5 bases; bases outside gene matches: 4. For the CDR3, the DNA is TGTGCCAGCACGGGACTAGCGGGATTGACCGGGGAGCTGTTTTTT. It encodes CASTGLAGLTGELFF.

The chain recombines TRBV9 with TRBJ2-5, with D possibly being TRBD2 (7 bases). The CDR3 length is 15 residues. Germline-derived CDR1 and CDR2 are SGDLS and YYNGEE. Trimming shortened V by 1 base and J by 2 bases, and 12 bases separated the two germline ends. The CDR3: CASSVYGGQQETQYF. CDR3 bases: TGTGCCAGCAGCGTATACGGGGGGCAACAAGAGACCCAGTACTTC.

This rearrangement joins TRBV29-1 to TRBJ2-2; D gene ambiguous. This CDR3 contains 12 residues. Germline CDR1 and CDR2: SQVTM and ANQGSEA. Trimming removed 7 bases from V and 4 bases from J, with 10 bases in between. CDR3 sequence (DNA): TGCAGCGCTTCACAGTCCACCGGGGAGCTGTTTTTT. It encodes CSASQSTGELFF.

This chain uses TRBV10-1 with TRBJ2-7; D uncertain. Germline loops: CDR1 WNHNN, CDR2 SYGVQD (reference sequence). V lost 8 bases and J lost 0, with 8 bases in between. The length of the CDR3 is 12 residues. The DNA for the CDR3 is TGCGCCAGCGGGTCTAGCTCCTACGAGCAGTACTTC. Translated, it gives CASGSSSYEQYF.

This clone was counted once. The CDR3 spells CASSERLAGVSDTQYF. CDR3 coding DNA: TGTGCCAGCAGTGAGAGACTAGCGGGAGTTTCAGATACGCAGTATTTT. The chain joins TRBV6-1 to TRBJ2-3, with TRBD2 identical over 12 bases. V shed 3 bases and J 4 bases; nucleotides not matched to a gene: 5. In germline, CDR1 is MNHNS, CDR2 SASEGT. This CDR3 is 16 amino acids long.

There are a few counts of this clone. The CDR3 DNA is TGTGCCACCTGTAGCGGGGGCGCAGCTAACTATGGCTACACCTTC. This codes for CATCSGGAANYGYTF. The chain uses TRBV6-5 and TRBJ1-2; tentative D call: TRBD1 (6 bases). This CDR3 has 15 residues. V was shortened by 10 bases and J by 0 bases, with 18 bases between the two germline ends. In germline, CDR1 is MNHEY, CDR2 SVGAGI.

The gene calls are TRBV4-1 and TRBJ1-2, with 8 bases fitting TRBD1. This CDR3 comprises 16 residues. After removal of 3 bases from V and 1 base from J, the junction contained 7 bases not matched to a gene. Germline CDR1 reads MGHRA; CDR2 reads YSYEKL. CDR3 sequence: CASSQGDRGINYGYTF. In nucleotides, the CDR3 is TGCGCCAGCAGCCAGGGTGACAGGGGCATTAACTATGGCTACACCTTC.

The chain joins TRBV27 to TRBJ1-1; 7 positions match TRBD1. The CDR3 has 14 amino acids. Looked up from germline, CDR1 is MNHEY and CDR2 is SMNVEV (reference sequence). The V segment lost 6 bases and the J segment 1 base; nucleotides outside the gene matches: 5. CDR3 amino acids: CASSTQGKNTEAFF. The CDR3 DNA is TGTGCCAGCAGCACACAGGGGAAGAACACTGAAGCTTTCTTT.

This rearrangement joins TRBV6-5 to TRBJ2-2, with 9 bases matching TRBD2. Germline V lookup: CDR1 MNHEY, CDR2 SVGAGI. This CDR3 has 14 amino acids. V lost 8 bases, J lost 5 bases, and 6 bases stayed unmatched. For the CDR3, the DNA is TGTGCCAGCCGCGACAGCGGGAGGACCGGGGAGCTGTTTTTT. Encoded protein: CASRDSGRTGELFF.